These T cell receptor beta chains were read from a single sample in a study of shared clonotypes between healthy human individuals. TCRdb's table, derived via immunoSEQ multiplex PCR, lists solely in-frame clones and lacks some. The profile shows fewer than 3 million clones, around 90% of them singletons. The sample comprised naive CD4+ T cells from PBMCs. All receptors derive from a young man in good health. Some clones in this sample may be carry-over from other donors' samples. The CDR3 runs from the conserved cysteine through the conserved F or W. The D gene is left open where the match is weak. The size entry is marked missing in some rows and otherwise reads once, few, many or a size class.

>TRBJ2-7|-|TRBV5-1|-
TGCGCCAGCAGCTTGGGTGGGCATCCCTACGAGCAGTACTTC
CASSLGGHPYEQYF
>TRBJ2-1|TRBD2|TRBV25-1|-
TGTGCCAGCAGTGAGCCGGGACTAGCGTACAATGAGCAGTTCTTC
CASSEPGLAYNEQFF
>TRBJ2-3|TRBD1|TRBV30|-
TGTGCCTGGGGGACAGGGAGCACAGATACGCAGTATTTT
CAWGTGSTDTQYF
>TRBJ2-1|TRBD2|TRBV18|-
TGTGCCAGCTCACCACGGCGGGAGAGGCAGTTCTTC
CASSPRRERQFF
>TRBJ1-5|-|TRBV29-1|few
TGCAGCGTTGCAAGGGACAACAATCAGCCCCAGCATTTT
CSVARDNNQPQHF
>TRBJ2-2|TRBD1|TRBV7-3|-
TGTGCCAGCAGCTTATTTGGGACAGGAACGAACACCGGGGAGCTGTTTTTT
CASSLFGTGTNTGELFF
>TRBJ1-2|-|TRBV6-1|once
TGTGCCAGCAGTGAAGCCCCAGGGATCGATGGCTACACCTTC
CASSEAPGIDGYTF
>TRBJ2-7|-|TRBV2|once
TGTGCCAGCAGCCTATCCTACGAGCAGTACTTC
CASSLSYEQYF
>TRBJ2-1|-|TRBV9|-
TGTGCCAGCAGCATGGACATCCCCGGAGGGGATGAGCAGTTCTTC
CASSMDIPGGDEQFF
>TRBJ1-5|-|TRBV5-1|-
TGCGCCAGCAGCTTGAGTGGCGCGGATCAGCCCCAGCATTTT
CASSLSGADQPQHF
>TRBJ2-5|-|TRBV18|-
TGTGCCAGCTCACCTAAACAGGTGGAGACCCAGTACTTC
CASSPKQVETQYF
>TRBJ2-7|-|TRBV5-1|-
TGCGCCAGCAGCCCGGGGGCTAGCGGAGTCTCCTACGAGCAGTACTTC
CASSPGASGVSYEQYF